The T cell receptor (beta chain) described here comes from a study of cytomegalovirus exposure and HLA in healthy donors (dated by TCRdb to about 2017). Notes on the research overall: In an earlier analysis of approximately 500 of the donors, 250 to 300 Gb of sequence data and 90 million to 120 million unique TCR beta sequences from about 190 million T cells were reported. A later genetic analysis took genome-wide SNP genotypes for about 60% of the roughly 670 donors and used that subset as a discovery cohort. Because of strong linkage in the cohort, roughly five DR-DQ haplotypes were treated as single units for association and clustering. A later analysis re-examined previously published TCR beta repertoires from more than 600 donors and added high-resolution HLA genotyping to investigate patterns of TCR occurrence. Typing coverage differed by locus: A, B, C, DRB1 and DQB1 were typed in roughly 620-640 donors, DQA1 in about 500, DPA1 in over 600, and DPB1 in roughly 470. The T cell repertoires of under 700 subjects were profiled by immunosequencing and related to cytomegalovirus serostatus. The genetic ancestry cluster associated with self-reported Caucasian donors included around 76% of the 398 genotyped donors. Class I and class II HLA loci were covered by the typing at four-digit resolution. Every repertoire in the discovery cohort had been generated on one and the same sequencing platform. Across some 400 genotyped donors of the cohort, an average of 235,054 unique TCR beta nucleotide sequences per donor were sequenced, and around 19% of those sequences were non-productive. Donor age, sex, ethnicity and CMV serostatus were compiled together with the repertoire data. An early release covering 550 to 650 HLA-typed donors comprised 300 to 350 gigabases of sequencing data and tens of millions of unique TCR sequences. Rather than using new phenotypic data, the later analysis identified candidate immune exposures from TCR beta sequences and from how often those sequences occurred across donors. The study combined high-throughput TCR immunosequencing, statistical association of individual TCRs with disease status, and machine learning to predict cytomegalovirus infection status. To decide whether each TCR beta V gene segment behaved as functional or pseudogenic, an earlier analysis of 587 of the donors relied on high-throughput TCR beta sequencing. Along with the approximately 700-subject first cohort, a separate validation cohort of more than 90 different subjects was used. The study was designed to test whether signatures of past pathogen exposure could be identified by cataloging public T cell receptors.

Library prep was done by the immunoSEQ multiplex PCR assay. For the multiplex PCR, a mixture combining 60 forward primers for TCR Vbeta segments and 13 reverse primers for TCR Jbeta segments was used. Amplification of the CDR3 region of rearranged TCR beta genes was performed with a multiplex PCR assay on genomic DNA. The amplified TCR beta libraries were sequenced on the Illumina HiSeq System as 87-base-pair reads. In the paper's pipeline: Across the roughly 670 repertoires, a later analysis counted 78 million or so unique TCR beta chains, some 11 million of which were shared by at least two donors. Raw reads were error-corrected and collapsed into unique sequences by a nearest-neighbor algorithm in which closely related sequences were merged to remove PCR and sequencing errors. CDR3 sequences were aligned to IMGT reference sequences to assign V, D and J gene segments. For a sequence to be retained, a match of at least six nucleotides was required to both a V gene segment and a J gene segment. Rearrangements were called productive when the CDR3 lacked stop codons and stayed in frame with V and J; all others were non-productive. Following IMGT convention, CDR3 was defined as the stretch from the second conserved V-encoded cysteine up to the conserved J-encoded phenylalanine. Sequences without an unambiguous match to a single V gene segment were excluded from the earlier analysis of several hundred of the donors. In an earlier analysis of roughly 500 of the donors, V segments were called functional above 56.7% productive rearrangements and were called segregating when the between-donor standard deviation exceeded 5%. To diagnose cytomegalovirus status from the catalog of TCR beta chain sequences, a statistical classification framework was built. A later analysis assigned V and J genes by comparing TCR nucleotide sequences with IMGT/GENE-DB human TR gene sequences. Using the TCRdist pipeline, a later analysis assigned CDR3 sequences along with most-parsimonious VDJ recombination scenarios. In a later analysis, each TCR beta chain was defined by its CDR3 amino acid sequence together with its V-gene family, and reads lacking a unique V-gene family were excluded. A later analysis removed 600 or so highly shared, low-generation-probability nucleotide sequences to deal with suspected cross-contamination and a sequencing artifact. In a later analysis, a clonal expansion index for each public chain was calculated from normalized within-repertoire ranks of inferred template counts. A later analysis computed generation probabilities with a VDJ recombination model fitted to out-of-frame rearrangements, and checked the results against IGoR. A later analysis scored TCR-TCR, TCR-HLA and TCR-CMV co-occurrence with hypergeometric tests, applying a repertoire-size bias correction to TCR pairs. A later analysis estimated false discovery rates by permuting HLA or CMV assignments 20 times. A later analysis grouped co-occurring TCRs with DBSCAN, adding TCRdist sequence similarity when clustering within HLA-allele-positive subsets. Repertoires with fewer than 30,000 or more than 120,000 public chains were left out of co-occurrence clustering, as were five repertoires with anomalous nucleotide sharing. In its TCRdb copy, this immuneACCESS table keeps in-frame sequences only and misses some clones. Where compared with another copy, unresolved V genes explain less than half of these, and the others have no known cause. V and J calls and clone size are those listed in that table; D and trimming were worked out from the DNA. The sample profile shows roughly 200,000 clones; 73% of them were found once. Of the sample, 1.5% to 2% falls within the top ten clones.

Counted from cysteine to phenylalanine, this CDR3 has 14 amino acids. The sequence is cut down to CDR3 DNA, 42 bases in frame from base 1. Sequences SNHLY (CDR1) and FYNNEI (CDR2) are obtained from the germline V gene. Trimming removed 5 bases from V and 0 bases from J, leaving 8 bases between the germline ends. A note on this clone: Its recognized antigen is unknown. The sample holds no much larger clone one base away, and base qualities are not on file.

The cohort comprised some 730 healthy bone marrow donors. All cohort members were sampled while nominally healthy, although unrecorded immune exposures were likely present. The donor was CMV seronegative and was included in the group of several hundred seronegative cohort members. A peripheral blood sample was provided by each donor, and peripheral blood mononuclear cells were used for TCR beta sequencing. Genomic DNA extraction from the blood cell samples was performed with the Qiagen DNeasy Blood Extraction Kit. The paper as a whole reports these results and caveats: In an earlier analysis of some 500 of the donors, most TCR beta V segments were observed in productive rearrangements about 87% or about 30% of the time, broadly matching IMGT annotations. According to a later analysis, most CMV-associated TCR beta chains appeared to be HLA-restricted, and the HLA associations seemed to be driven largely by CMV exposure. In a later analysis, HLA-associated TCR beta chains were found to be more clonally expanded and to have lower generation probabilities than equally common non-associated chains. The authors suggested that the approach could potentially be generalized to other disease states and immunological phenotypes. At a false discovery rate of 0.05, a later analysis linked under 20,000 TCR beta sequences to specific HLA alleles. A later analysis reported that several top co-occurrence clusters appeared linked to parvovirus B19, influenza, CMV and Epstein-Barr virus. This cohort had only TCR beta chains sequenced, and the lack of alpha or paired-chain data limited which features could be detected. A few of the identified cytomegalovirus-associated TCR beta chains were confirmed in vitro to be specific for cytomegalovirus antigens. Cytomegalovirus status was reported to be diagnosed by the classifier with high specificity and sensitivity in both the original and validation cohorts. A later genetic analysis associated a missense DCLRE1C variant with V-gene and J-gene trimming of TCR beta chains, and an independent cohort replicated the association. In a later genetic analysis, fewer N-insertions in productive TCRs were reported among donors in an Asian-associated ancestry cluster than the approximately 630-donor mean. The presence/absence analyses assumed that sequencing depth was roughly uniform across donors, and that assumption may not be true. Across donors, most TCR sequences were observed very rarely, whereas some public TCRs were present in many individuals. Some IMGT-functional V segments, including TRBV6-2 and TRBV6-3, could not be distinguished by the 87-base-pair reads and were therefore excluded. The only immune exposure information available for the cohort was CMV serostatus. A further reported finding was that TCR beta sequences accurately predicted the HLA-A and HLA-B alleles for most subjects in the first cohort. Linkage disequilibrium might explain the correlated functional status among segregating V segments, but an unknown experimental factor could not be ruled out. Strong co-occurrence of HLA alleles, especially DR and DQ, made assigning TCR associations to individual alleles difficult. The earlier analysis of approximately 540 of the donors excluded about 16 rarely observed V segments, including chromosome 9 orphons, because counts were too low. A cluster of highly shared sequence variants was judged likely to represent a technical artifact of the sequencing pipeline. The study listed 164 TCR beta chains as associated with cytomegalovirus. In a later analysis, the rate of TCR association differed among HLA loci, with DRB1 alleles having the most associated TCRs and HLA-C alleles having the fewest. Because HLA typing was missing for some donors at each locus, association tests included only the typed subset.

Recombination linked TRBV2 to TRBJ1-5, with an unclear D gene assignment. Sequenced material: PBMCs. The sequence derives from a woman in her twenties or thirties in good health and CMV-seronegative. The encoded CDR3 is CASSLASSNQPQHF. The DNA reads as follows: TGTGCCAGCAGTTTAGCCTCTAGCAATCAGCCCCAGCATTTT.